This is a list of T cell receptor beta chains from one sample in a study of identical twins. One entry per CDR3 protein results from TCRdb running MiXCR on the 5' RACE reads. Of fewer than 550,000 distinct CDR3 sequences in the sample, about 15% were seen once. The same data also went into a second study, on yellow fever vaccine responses in identical twins.

The sequencing input was CD4+ T cells sorted from blood. These receptors came from a woman younger than 30 in good health. The CDR3 runs from the conserved cysteine through the conserved F or W. The order of the fields is V gene, J gene, D gene, clone size, CDR3 protein, CDR3 DNA. A D gene is named only where the DNA matches it firmly. Clone sizes are given selectively: once, few, many, or a class where the clone is expanded.

v_call: TRBV7-9; j_call: TRBJ1-1; d_call: -; clone_size: -; cdr3_aa: CASSPLLEAFF; cdr3_nt: TGTGCCAGCAGCCCACTCCTAGAGGCTTTCTTT
v_call: TRBV5-1; j_call: TRBJ1-5; d_call: TRBD1; clone_size: few; cdr3_aa: CASSFSGTGDWPQHF; cdr3_nt: TGCGCCAGCAGCTTTTCCGGGACAGGGGATTGGCCCCAGCATTTT
v_call: TRBV7-2; j_call: TRBJ1-6; d_call: -; clone_size: -; cdr3_aa: CASSLNLHSPLHF; cdr3_nt: TGTGCCAGCAGCTTAAACCTCCATTCACCCCTCCACTTT
v_call: TRBV12-3/TRBV12-4; j_call: TRBJ1-1; d_call: -; clone_size: few; cdr3_aa: CASTPGGVNTEAFF; cdr3_nt: TGTGCCAGCACCCCGGGCGGGGTGAACACTGAAGCTTTCTTT
v_call: TRBV18; j_call: TRBJ2-5; d_call: TRBD2; clone_size: few; cdr3_aa: CASFGTRQETQYF; cdr3_nt: TGTGCCAGCTTTGGGACTAGACAAGAGACCCAGTACTTC
v_call: TRBV6-1; j_call: TRBJ2-1; d_call: -; clone_size: -; cdr3_aa: CASRRGREYYNEQFF; cdr3_nt: TGTGCCAGCAGGAGGGGGAGAGAGTACTACAATGAGCAGTTCTTC
v_call: TRBV3-1; j_call: TRBJ1-1; d_call: -; clone_size: -; cdr3_aa: CASSQDRTEAFF; cdr3_nt: TGTGCCAGCAGCCAAGATAGGACTGAAGCTTTCTTT
v_call: TRBV28; j_call: TRBJ2-5; d_call: -; clone_size: -; cdr3_aa: CASSSTAPRETQYF; cdr3_nt: TGTGCCAGCAGTTCGACAGCCCCCAGGGAGACCCAGTACTTC
v_call: TRBV3-1; j_call: TRBJ2-1; d_call: -; clone_size: -; cdr3_aa: CASSQFTSGNYNEQFF; cdr3_nt: TGTGCCAGCAGCCAATTCACCAGCGGAAACTACAATGAGCAGTTCTTC
v_call: TRBV12-3/TRBV12-4; j_call: TRBJ2-2; d_call: TRBD1; clone_size: -; cdr3_aa: CASRGPGQSAGELFF; cdr3_nt: TGTGCCAGCAGGGGTCCGGGACAGTCGGCCGGGGAGCTGTTTTTT
v_call: TRBV7-9; j_call: TRBJ2-7; d_call: -; clone_size: few; cdr3_aa: CASSFPLTGAGEQYF; cdr3_nt: TGTGCCAGCAGCTTCCCCCTAACCGGCGCTGGAGAGCAGTACTTC
v_call: TRBV13; j_call: TRBJ1-6; d_call: TRBD1; clone_size: -; cdr3_aa: CAFSLGGTGVGSPLHF; cdr3_nt: TGTGCCTTCAGTTTAGGTGGGACAGGGGTTGGTTCACCCCTCCACTTT
v_call: TRBV24-1; j_call: TRBJ2-3; d_call: TRBD2; clone_size: few; cdr3_aa: CATSDSLSGGAWDTQYF; cdr3_nt: TGTGCCACCAGTGATTCGCTTAGCGGGGGGGCATGGGATACGCAGTATTTT
v_call: TRBV12-3/TRBV12-4; j_call: TRBJ1-2; d_call: -; clone_size: many; cdr3_aa: CASSLEGNGYTF; cdr3_nt: TGTGCCAGCAGTTTAGAGGGGAACGGCTACACCTTC
v_call: TRBV28; j_call: TRBJ2-1; d_call: TRBD2; clone_size: few; cdr3_aa: CASSSGASGGALEQFF; cdr3_nt: TGTGCCAGCAGTTCAGGCGCTAGCGGGGGGGCTCTTGAGCAGTTCTTC
v_call: TRBV5-1; j_call: TRBJ2-1; d_call: -; clone_size: many; cdr3_aa: CASSLAGWDEQFF; cdr3_nt: TGCGCCAGCAGCTTGGCGGGGTGGGATGAGCAGTTCTTC
v_call: TRBV5-1; j_call: TRBJ2-3; d_call: -; clone_size: -; cdr3_aa: CASTLGRHFADTQYF; cdr3_nt: TGCGCCAGCACCTTAGGGCGCCACTTCGCAGATACGCAGTATTTT
v_call: TRBV29-1; j_call: TRBJ2-1; d_call: TRBD2; clone_size: many; cdr3_aa: CSVEWRLAGGEQFF; cdr3_nt: TGCAGCGTTGAATGGCGACTAGCGGGAGGTGAGCAGTTCTTC
v_call: TRBV18; j_call: TRBJ2-1; d_call: -; clone_size: -; cdr3_aa: CASSLNNPGAYNEQFF; cdr3_nt: TGTGCCAGCTCCCTAAACAATCCGGGGGCCTACAATGAGCAGTTCTTC